This T cell receptor (beta chain) was obtained from a study of T cells after posttransplantation cyclophosphamide. Study-wide findings and caveats: Donor CD8+ memory clones often dominated recipient blood repertoires at later times. Blood and skin or GI T cell repertoires showed limited TRB overlap. Recipient CMV seropositivity and CMV reactivation strongly tracked TRB clonality.

Regarding this clone: What it recognizes is unknown.

TCRdb's copy holds only in-frame clones and misses some; the assay was immunoSEQ multiplex PCR. Among about 18,000 clones listed, 75% to 90% were seen once. CDR1 is MGHRA and CDR2 is YSYEKL in the germline V gene. The CDR3 has 15 residues. V was pared by 0 bases and J by 2 bases, with 10 bases between. The related graft donor's blood sample was taken on the day of bone marrow donation. The chain combines TRBV4-1 with TRBJ1-1; D gene ambiguous. This TCR derives from a young man in good health and a related stem cell transplant donor. Sequenced material: memory CD4+ T cells sorted from blood. The chain's CDR3 is CASSQEAAGNTEAFF. The CDR3 DNA reads TGCGCCAGCAGCCAAGAAGCTGCAGGAAACACTGAAGCTTTCTTT.